This T cell receptor (beta chain) was sequenced in a study of Ad26.COV2.S vaccination and SARS-CoV-2 variants. Study outcomes and limitations: Marked by substantial breadth, spike-specific CD8+ and CD4+ T cell responses were reportedly seen after vaccination. Measurement of non-spike TCR breadth gave similar results in vaccine and placebo recipients. Participants in the vaccine arm had higher spike-specific TCR breadth; placebo recipients had lower.

Concerning this clone: Antigen specificity is unknown.

CDR1 is SGHKS and CDR2 is YYEKEE in the germline V gene (reference sequence). The CDR3 is made up of 14 amino acids. Trimming took off 4 bases at V and 8 bases at J, with 13 bases between the two ends. This table comes from immunoSEQ multiplex PCR, and its TCRdb copy is limited to in-frame clones, with some not included. The repertoire holds roughly 180,000 clones, around 88% seen once, with around 6.1% in the top ten. Sequencing was performed on peripheral blood, taken after recovery from COVID-19. The gene calls are TRBV5-5 and TRBJ1-6; D may be TRBD1 (5 bases). This receptor was obtained from a human donor who had recovered from COVID-19. CDR3 bases: TGTGCCAGCAGCCGACAGTTAGCAGATTCACCCCTCCACTTT. Translating gives CASSRQLADSPLHF.